What follows is one TCR beta chain and its context. Its target is unknown. Germline values: CDR1 SNHLY, CDR2 FYNNEI. The CDR3 totals 11 residues. UMI-tagged TRB cDNA libraries were built via 5' RACE. TCRdb derives one entry per CDR3 protein from the 5' RACE reads, leaving out DNA. The sample totals 75,000 to 100,000 distinct CDR3 sequences; its top ten clones hold around 1%. CD45RO-CCR7+CD27+CD95- characterized naive CD8+ T cells. The data stem from a study of CXCR3-negative and CXCR3-positive naive CD8 T cells. On the study more broadly: The TRB read total, some 130 million, broke down to about 1.5 +/- 0.3 million reads per library.

Study-level results: Naive subsets showed comparable surface CD5, and TCR interaction strength was also inferred from TRB CDR3 physicochemistry. Against CXCR3-negative naive cells, CXCR3-positive naive cells showed more hydrophobic TRB CDR3s.

Sample: naive CXCR3+ CD8+ T cells from blood. Subset meaning: CD45RO-CCR7+CD27+CD95- naive CD8+ T cells expressing CXCR3 (TNR3+). V usage is TRBV2 and J usage is TRBJ1-2; TCRdb returns TRBD1, unconfirmable since there is no DNA. This receptor was identified in a human donor in good health. Some clones in this sample may be carry-over from other donors' samples. This chain's CDR3 is CASRGTGGATF.